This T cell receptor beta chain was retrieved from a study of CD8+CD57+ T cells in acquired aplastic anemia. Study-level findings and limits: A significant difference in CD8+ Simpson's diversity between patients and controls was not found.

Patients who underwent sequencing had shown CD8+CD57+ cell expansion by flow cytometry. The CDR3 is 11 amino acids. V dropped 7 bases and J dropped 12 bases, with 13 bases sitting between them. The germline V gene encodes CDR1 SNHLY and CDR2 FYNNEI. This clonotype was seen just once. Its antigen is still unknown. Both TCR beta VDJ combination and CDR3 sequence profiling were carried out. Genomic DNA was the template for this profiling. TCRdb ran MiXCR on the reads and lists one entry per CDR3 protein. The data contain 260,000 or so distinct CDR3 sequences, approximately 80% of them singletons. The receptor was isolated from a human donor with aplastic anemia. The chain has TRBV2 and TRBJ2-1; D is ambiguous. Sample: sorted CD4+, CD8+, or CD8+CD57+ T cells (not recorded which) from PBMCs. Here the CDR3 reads CASTRADGQFF. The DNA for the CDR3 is TGTGCCAGCACCCGGGCGGATGGGCAGTTCTTC.